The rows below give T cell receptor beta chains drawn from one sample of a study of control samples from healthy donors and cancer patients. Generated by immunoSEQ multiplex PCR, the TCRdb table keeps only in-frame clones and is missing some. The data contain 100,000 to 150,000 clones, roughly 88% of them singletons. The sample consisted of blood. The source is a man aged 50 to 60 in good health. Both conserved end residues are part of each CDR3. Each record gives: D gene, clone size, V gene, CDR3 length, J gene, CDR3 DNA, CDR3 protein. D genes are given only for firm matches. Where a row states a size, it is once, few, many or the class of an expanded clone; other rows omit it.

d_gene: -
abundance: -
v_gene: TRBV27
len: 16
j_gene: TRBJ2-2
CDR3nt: TGTGCCAGCAGTTCTGCCGACATATCGAACACCGGGGAGCTGTTTTTT
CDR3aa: CASSSADISNTGELFF

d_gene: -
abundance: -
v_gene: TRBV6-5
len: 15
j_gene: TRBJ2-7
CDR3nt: TGTGCCAGCAGTTCCTGGGATCAGGGGACCTACGAGCAGTACTTC
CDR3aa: CASSSWDQGTYEQYF

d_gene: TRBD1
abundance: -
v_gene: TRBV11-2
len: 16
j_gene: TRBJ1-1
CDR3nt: TGTGCCAGCAGGCCCCGTACAGGGGGTGGAGGCACTGAAGCTTTCTTT
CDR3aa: CASRPRTGGGGTEAFF

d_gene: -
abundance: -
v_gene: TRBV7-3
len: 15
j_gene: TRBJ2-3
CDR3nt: TGTGCCAGCAGCCGAAGAGGCCGGGGGCCAGATACGCAGTATTTT
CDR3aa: CASSRRGRGPDTQYF

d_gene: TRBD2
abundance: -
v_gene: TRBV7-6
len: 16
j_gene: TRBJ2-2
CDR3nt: TGTGCCAGCAGCTTGGCGGGGGGCCGGAACACCGGGGAGCTGTTTTTT
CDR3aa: CASSLAGGRNTGELFF

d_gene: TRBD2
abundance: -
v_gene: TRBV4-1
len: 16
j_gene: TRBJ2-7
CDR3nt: TGCGCCAGCAGCCAAGGAGGTCTAGCGGCAACCTACGAGCAGTACTTC
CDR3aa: CASSQGGLAATYEQYF

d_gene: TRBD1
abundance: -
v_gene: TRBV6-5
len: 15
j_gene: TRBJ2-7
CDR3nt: TGTGCCAGCAGTCCCGGGACAGCCTCTTCCTACGAGCAGTACTTC
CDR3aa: CASSPGTASSYEQYF

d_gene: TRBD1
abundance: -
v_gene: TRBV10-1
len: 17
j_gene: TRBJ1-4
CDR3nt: TGCGCCAGCAGTGAGTGGACAGGGGGCACGACTAATGAAAAACTGTTTTTT
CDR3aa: CASSEWTGGTTNEKLFF

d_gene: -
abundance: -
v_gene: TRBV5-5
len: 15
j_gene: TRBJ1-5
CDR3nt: TGTGCCAGCAGCTTGGGACAGTATAGCAATCAGCCCCAGCATTTT
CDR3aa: CASSLGQYSNQPQHF

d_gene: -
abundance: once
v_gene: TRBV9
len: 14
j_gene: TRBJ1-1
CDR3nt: TGTGCCAGCAGCGTAGGGGGGGTGAACACTGAAGCTTTCTTT
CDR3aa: CASSVGGVNTEAFF

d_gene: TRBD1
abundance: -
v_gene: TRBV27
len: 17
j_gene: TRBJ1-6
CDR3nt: TGTGCCAGCAGTCCTCGGACAGGGTCCTTTATTAATTCACCCCTCCACTTT
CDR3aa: CASSPRTGSFINSPLHF

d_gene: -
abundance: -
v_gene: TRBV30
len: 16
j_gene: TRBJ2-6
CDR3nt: TGTGCCTGGAGTGTACAGCTGGGCTCTGGGGCCAACGTCCTGACTTTC
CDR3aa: CAWSVQLGSGANVLTF

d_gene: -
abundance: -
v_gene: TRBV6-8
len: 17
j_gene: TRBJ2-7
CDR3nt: TGTGCCAGCAGTTACTCGATGGGGATGGGGAGCGCCTACGAGCAGTACTTC
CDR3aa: CASSYSMGMGSAYEQYF

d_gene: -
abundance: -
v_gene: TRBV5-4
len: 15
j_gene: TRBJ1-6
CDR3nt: TGTGCCAGCAGCTTGGGGAGCTCCTATAATTCACCCCTCCACTTT
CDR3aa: CASSLGSSYNSPLHF

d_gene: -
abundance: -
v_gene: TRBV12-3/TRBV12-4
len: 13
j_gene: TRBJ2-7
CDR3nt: TGTGCCAGCAGTCCCCAGGGGTCGGACGAGCAGTACTTC
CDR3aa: CASSPQGSDEQYF

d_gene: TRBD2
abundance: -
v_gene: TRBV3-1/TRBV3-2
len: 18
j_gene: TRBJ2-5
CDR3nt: TGTGCCAGCAGCCAAGATCCGGGGGGACTAGCGGGGGTAAAGACCCAGTACTTC
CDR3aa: CASSQDPGGLAGVKTQYF

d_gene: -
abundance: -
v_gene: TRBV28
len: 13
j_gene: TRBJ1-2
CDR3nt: TGTGCCAGCGGGTTATTACAGAGAATCGGCTACACCTTC
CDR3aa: CASGLLQRIGYTF

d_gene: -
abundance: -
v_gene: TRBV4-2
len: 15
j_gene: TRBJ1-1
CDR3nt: TGTGCCAGCAGCCAAGCTAGTAGCCTGGCAGGGAGGGCTTTCTTT
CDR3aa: CASSQASSLAGRAFF

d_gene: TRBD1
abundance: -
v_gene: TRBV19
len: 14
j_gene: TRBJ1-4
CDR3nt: TGTGCCAGTAGTCTCCAGGGGGGGGATGAAAAACTGTTTTTT
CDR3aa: CASSLQGGDEKLFF

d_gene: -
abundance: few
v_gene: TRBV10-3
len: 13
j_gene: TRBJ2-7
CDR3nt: TGTGCCATCAGTGTCCTCAGGGGAGACGAGCAGTACTTC
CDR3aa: CAISVLRGDEQYF

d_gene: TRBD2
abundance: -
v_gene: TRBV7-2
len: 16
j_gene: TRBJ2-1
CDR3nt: TGTGCCAGCAGCAAAGGGGGGACTAGCGCCGGTTATGAGCAGTTCTTC
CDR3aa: CASSKGGTSAGYEQFF

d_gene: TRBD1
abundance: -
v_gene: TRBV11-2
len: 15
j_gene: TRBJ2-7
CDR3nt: TGTGCCAGCAGCTTAGGCCGGGACAGGGTACTCGAGCAGTACTTC
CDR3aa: CASSLGRDRVLEQYF

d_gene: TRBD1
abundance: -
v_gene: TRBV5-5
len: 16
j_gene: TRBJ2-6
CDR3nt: TGTGCCAGCAGCTTACAGGGGGCGGCTGGGGCCAACGTCCTGACTTTC
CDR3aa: CASSLQGAAGANVLTF

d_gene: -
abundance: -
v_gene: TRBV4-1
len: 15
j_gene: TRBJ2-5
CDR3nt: TGCGCCAGCAGCCAAGATTCAAGGGGGAGAGAGACCCAGTACTTC
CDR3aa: CASSQDSRGRETQYF

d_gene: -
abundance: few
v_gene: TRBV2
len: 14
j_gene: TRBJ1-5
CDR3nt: TGTGCCAGCACCCCCCGGTGGGACGATCAGCCCCAGCATTTT
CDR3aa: CASTPRWDDQPQHF

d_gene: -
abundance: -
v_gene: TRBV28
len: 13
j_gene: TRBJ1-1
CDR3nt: TGTGCCAGCAGTTTTGACAGCAACACTGAAGCTTTCTTT
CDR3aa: CASSFDSNTEAFF

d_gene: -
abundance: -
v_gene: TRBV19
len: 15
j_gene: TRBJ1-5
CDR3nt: TGTGCCAGTAGTCCCTACGGAGGGAGCAATCAGCCCCAGCATTTT
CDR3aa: CASSPYGGSNQPQHF

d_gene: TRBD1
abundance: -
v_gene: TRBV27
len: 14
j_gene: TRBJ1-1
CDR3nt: TGTGCCAGCGCCCGGACAGGGCTGAACACTGAAGCTTTCTTT
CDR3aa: CASARTGLNTEAFF

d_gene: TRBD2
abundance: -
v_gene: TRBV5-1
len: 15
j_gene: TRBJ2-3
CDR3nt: TGCGCCAGCAGCTTGGGGCTAGCGGGGGGAGATACGCAGTATTTT
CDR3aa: CASSLGLAGGDTQYF

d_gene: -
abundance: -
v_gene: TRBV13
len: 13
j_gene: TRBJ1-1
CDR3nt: TGTGCCAGCAGCTTCCAGTGGACACCAGAAGCTTTCTTT
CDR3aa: CASSFQWTPEAFF

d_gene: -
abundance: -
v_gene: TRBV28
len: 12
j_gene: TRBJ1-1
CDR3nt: TGTGCCAGCAGTCTCGCTAACACTGAAGCTTTCTTT
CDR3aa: CASSLANTEAFF

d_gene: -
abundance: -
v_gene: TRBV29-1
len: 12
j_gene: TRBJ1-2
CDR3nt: TGCAGCGTTGAAGATGTGGGCTATGGCTACACCTTC
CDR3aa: CSVEDVGYGYTF

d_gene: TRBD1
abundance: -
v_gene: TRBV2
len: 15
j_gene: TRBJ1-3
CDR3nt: TGTGCCAGCGTTGACAGGGGGCAGTCAGGAAACACCATATATTTT
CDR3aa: CASVDRGQSGNTIYF

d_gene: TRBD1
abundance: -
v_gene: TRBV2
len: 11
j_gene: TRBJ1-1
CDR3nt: TGTGCAAGACAGGGGGACACTGAAGCTTTCTTT
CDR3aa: CARQGDTEAFF

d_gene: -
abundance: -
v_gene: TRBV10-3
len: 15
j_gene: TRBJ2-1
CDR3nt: TGTGCCATCAGTGTGTTTCGGGACTCGTACAATGAGCAGTTCTTC
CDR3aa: CAISVFRDSYNEQFF

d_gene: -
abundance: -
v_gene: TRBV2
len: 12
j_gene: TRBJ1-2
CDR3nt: TGTGCCAGCAGTGACCAATCTTATGGCTACACCTTC
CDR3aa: CASSDQSYGYTF

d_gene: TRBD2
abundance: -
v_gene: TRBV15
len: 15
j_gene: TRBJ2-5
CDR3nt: TGTGCCACCAGCAGAGTCATTGCGCGGGGGGAGACCCAGTACTTC
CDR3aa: CATSRVIARGETQYF

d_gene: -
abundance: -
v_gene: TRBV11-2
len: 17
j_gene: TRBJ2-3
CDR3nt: TGTGCCAGCAGCTTAGTTCCCACTCGGGTGTTGACAGATACGCAGTATTTT
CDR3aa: CASSLVPTRVLTDTQYF

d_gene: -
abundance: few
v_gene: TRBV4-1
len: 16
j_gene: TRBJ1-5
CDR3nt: TGCGCCAGCAGCCAAGGGAAAGGGAGAGGGAATCAGCCCCAGCATTTT
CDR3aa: CASSQGKGRGNQPQHF

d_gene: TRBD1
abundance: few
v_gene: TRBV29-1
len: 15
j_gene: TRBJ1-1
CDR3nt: TGCAGCGCCATTGGGACAGCTCATATGAACACTGAAGCTTTCTTT
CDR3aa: CSAIGTAHMNTEAFF

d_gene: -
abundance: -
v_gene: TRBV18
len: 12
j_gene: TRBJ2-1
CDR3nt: TGTGCCAGCTCACCCCAGGAACGTGGGCAGTTCTTC
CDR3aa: CASSPQERGQFF

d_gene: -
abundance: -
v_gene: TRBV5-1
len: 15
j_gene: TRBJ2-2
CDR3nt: TGCGCCAGCAGCTTGACTCCGGTGAACACCGGGGAGCTGTTTTTT
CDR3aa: CASSLTPVNTGELFF

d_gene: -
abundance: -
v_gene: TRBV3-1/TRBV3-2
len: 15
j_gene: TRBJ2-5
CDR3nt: TGTGCCAGCAGCCAAGCGAAGACCGGGCTGGAGACCCAGTACTTC
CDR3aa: CASSQAKTGLETQYF

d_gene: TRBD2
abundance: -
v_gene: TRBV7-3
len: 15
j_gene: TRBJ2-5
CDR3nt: TGTGCCAGCAGCCCTCGCCCTCGCGGGACTAGCGGGGTCCACTTC
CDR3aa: CASSPRPRGTSGVHF

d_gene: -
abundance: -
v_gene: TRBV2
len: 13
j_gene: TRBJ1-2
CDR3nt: TGTGCCAGCAGTCGGGACACCGACTATGGCTACACCTTC
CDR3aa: CASSRDTDYGYTF

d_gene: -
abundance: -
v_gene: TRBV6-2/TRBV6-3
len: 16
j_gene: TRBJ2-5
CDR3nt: TGTGCCAGCAGTTACTCGGGGCGCGGGGTCCAAGAGACCCAGTACTTC
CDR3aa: CASSYSGRGVQETQYF

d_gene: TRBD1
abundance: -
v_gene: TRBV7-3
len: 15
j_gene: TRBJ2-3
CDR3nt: TGTGCCAGCAGCTTAGGGACAGGGGAGGGAGATACGCAGTATTTT
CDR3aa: CASSLGTGEGDTQYF

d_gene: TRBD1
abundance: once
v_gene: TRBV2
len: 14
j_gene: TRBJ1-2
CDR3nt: TGTGCCAGCACTCTAACTCCCGGGACAGGCGGCTACACCTTC
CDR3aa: CASTLTPGTGGYTF

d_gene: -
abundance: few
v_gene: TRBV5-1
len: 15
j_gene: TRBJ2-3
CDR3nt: TGCGCCAGCAGCTTGTTTAGTGGTGTCACAGATACGCAGTATTTT
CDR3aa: CASSLFSGVTDTQYF

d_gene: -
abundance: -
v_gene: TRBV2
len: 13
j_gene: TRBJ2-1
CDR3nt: TGTGCCAGCAGTGACGGAGCCTACAATGAGCAGTTCTTC
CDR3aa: CASSDGAYNEQFF

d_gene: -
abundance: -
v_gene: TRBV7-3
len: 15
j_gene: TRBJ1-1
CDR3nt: TGTGCCAGCAGCTTAATAGGGACCCAGACTAATGAAGCTTTCTTT
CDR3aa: CASSLIGTQTNEAFF

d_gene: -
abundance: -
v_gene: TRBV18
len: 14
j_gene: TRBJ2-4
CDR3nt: TGTGCCAGCTCACCGCAAAGGGCCGGAATCATTCAGTACTTC
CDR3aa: CASSPQRAGIIQYF

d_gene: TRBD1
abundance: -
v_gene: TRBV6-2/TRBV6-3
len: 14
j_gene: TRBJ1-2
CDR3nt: TGTGCCAGCAGCTGGGGACAGGGACTGAGTGGCTACACCTTC
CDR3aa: CASSWGQGLSGYTF

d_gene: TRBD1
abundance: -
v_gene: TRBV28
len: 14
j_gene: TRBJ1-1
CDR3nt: TGTGCCAGCAGGGAGCAGGGGGCGCCGGGTGAAGCTTTCTTT
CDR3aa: CASREQGAPGEAFF

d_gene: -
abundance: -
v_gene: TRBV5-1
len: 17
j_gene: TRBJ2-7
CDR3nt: TGCGCCAGCAGCTTGGACGGACCGGCCGGTGGGTTCTACGAGCAGTACTTC
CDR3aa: CASSLDGPAGGFYEQYF

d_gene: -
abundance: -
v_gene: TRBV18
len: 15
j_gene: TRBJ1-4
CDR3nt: TGTGCCAGCTCACCATCAGCGACCCCGGACCGAAAACTGTTTTTT
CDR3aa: CASSPSATPDRKLFF

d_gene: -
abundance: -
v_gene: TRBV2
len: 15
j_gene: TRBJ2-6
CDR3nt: TGTGCCAGCACCCCCCAGGGCTCTGGGGCCAACGTCCTGACTTTC
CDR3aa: CASTPQGSGANVLTF

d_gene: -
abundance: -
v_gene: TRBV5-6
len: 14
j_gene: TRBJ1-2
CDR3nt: TGTGCCAGCAGCTTGGGGGCCCGAAACTATGGCTACACCTTC
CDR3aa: CASSLGARNYGYTF

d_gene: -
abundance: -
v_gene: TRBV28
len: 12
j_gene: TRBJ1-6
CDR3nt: TGTGCCAGCACCGACAGTAATTCACCCCTCCACTTT
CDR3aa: CASTDSNSPLHF